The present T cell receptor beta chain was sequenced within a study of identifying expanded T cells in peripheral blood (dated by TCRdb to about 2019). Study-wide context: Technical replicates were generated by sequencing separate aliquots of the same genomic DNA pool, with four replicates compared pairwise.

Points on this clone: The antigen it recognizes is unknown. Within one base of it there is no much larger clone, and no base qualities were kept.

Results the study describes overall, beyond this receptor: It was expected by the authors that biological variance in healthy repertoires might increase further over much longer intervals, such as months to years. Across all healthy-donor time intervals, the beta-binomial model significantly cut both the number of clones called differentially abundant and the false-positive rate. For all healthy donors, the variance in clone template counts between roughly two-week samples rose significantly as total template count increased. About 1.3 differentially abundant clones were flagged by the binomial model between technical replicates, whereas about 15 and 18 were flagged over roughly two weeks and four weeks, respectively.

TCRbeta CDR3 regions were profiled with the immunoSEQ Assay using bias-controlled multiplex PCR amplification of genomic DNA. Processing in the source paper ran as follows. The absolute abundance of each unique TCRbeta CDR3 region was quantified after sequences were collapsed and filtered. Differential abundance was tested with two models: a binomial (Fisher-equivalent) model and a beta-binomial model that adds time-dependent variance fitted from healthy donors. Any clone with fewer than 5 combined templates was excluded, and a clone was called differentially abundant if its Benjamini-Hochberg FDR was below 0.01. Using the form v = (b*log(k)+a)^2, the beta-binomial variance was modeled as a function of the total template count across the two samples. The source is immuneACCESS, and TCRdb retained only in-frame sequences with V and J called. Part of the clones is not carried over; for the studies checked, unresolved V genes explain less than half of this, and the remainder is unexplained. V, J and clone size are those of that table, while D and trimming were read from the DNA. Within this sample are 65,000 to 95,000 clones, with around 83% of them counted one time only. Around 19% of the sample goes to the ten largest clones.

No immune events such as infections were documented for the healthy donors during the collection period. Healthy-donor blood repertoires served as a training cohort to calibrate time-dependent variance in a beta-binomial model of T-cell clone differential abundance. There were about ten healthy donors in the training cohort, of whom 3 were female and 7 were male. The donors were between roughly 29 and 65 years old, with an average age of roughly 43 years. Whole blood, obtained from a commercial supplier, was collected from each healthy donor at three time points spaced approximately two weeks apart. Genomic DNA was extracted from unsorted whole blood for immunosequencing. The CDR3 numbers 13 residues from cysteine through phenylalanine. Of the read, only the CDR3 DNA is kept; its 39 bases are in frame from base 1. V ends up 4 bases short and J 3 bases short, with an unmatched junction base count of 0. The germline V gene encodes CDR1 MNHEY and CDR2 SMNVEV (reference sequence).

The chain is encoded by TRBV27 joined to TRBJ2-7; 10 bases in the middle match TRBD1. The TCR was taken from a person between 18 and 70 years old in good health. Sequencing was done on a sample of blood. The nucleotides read TGTGCCAGCAGTTGGGACAGGGGCTACGAGCAGTACTTC. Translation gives CASSWDRGYEQYF.